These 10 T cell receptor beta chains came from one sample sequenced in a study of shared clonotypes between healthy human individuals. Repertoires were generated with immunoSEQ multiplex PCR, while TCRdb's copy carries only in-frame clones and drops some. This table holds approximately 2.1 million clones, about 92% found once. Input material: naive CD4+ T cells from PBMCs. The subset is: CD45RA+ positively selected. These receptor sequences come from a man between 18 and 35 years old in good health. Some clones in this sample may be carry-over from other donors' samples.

The CDR3 reads CASSLGLAVGDEQFF. The DNA of the CDR3 is TGCGCCAGCAGCTTAGGACTAGCGGTGGGGGATGAGCAGTTCTTC. This chain links TRBV5-1 with TRBJ2-1, with 10 bases aligning to TRBD2. Germline V gene lookup returns CDR1 SGHRS and CDR2 YFSETQ. V lost 2 bases and J lost 8; bases outside the gene matches: 7. The CDR3 is made up of 15 amino acids.

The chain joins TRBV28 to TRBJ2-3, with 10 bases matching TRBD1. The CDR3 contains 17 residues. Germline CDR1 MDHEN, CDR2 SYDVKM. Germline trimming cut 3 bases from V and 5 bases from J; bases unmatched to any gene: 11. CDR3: CASSLPGQGSRGDTQYF. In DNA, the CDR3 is TGTGCCAGCAGTTTGCCGGGACAGGGGTCGAGAGGAGATACGCAGTATTTT.

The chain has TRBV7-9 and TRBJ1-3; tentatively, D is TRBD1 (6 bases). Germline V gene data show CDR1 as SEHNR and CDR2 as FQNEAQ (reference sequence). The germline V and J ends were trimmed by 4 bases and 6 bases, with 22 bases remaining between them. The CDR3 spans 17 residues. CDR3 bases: TGTGCCAGCAGCTCTGCCCCCCAAATTACAGGGATAAACACCATATATTTT. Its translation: CASSSAPQITGINTIYF.

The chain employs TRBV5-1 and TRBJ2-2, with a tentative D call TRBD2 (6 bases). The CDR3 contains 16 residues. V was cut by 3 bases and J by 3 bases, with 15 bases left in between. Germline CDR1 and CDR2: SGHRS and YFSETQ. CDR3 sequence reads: CASSSKSTGDTGELFF. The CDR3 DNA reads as TGCGCCAGCAGCTCCAAATCGACGGGGGACACCGGGGAGCTGTTTTTT. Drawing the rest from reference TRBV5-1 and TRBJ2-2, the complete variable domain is KAGVTQTPRYLIKTRGQQVTLSCSPISGHRSVSWYQQTPGQGLQFLFEYFSETQRNKGNFPGRFSGRQFSNSRSEMNVSTLELGDSALYLCASSSKSTGDTGELFFGEGSRLTVL.

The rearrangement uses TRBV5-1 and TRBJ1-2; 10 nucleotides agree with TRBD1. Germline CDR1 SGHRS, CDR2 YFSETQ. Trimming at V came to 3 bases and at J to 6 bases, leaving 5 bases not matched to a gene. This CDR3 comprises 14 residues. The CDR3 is CASSSGTGVNGYTF. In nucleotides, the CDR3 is TGCGCCAGCAGCTCCGGGACAGGGGTTAATGGCTACACCTTC.

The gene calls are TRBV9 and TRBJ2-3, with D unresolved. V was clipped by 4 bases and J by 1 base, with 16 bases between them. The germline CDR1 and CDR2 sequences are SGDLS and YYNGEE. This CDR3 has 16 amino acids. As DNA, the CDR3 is TGTGCCAGCAGCCCTCGAGTAGCCGGTGGCACAGATACGCAGTATTTT. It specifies CASSPRVAGGTDTQYF.

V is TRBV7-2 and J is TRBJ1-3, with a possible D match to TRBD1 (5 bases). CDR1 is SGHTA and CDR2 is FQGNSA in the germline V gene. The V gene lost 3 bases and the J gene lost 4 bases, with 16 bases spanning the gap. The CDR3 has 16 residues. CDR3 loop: CASSFFLAQGGNTIYF. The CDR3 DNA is TGTGCCAGCAGCTTTTTTCTAGCCCAGGGAGGAAACACCATATATTTT.

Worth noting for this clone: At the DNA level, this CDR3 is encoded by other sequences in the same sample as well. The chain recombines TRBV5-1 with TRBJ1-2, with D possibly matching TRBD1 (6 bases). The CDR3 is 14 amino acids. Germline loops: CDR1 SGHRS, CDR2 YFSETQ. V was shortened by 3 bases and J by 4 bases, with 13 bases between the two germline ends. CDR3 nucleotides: TGCGCCAGCAGCTCCGAAACAGGGAGCTATGGCTACACCTTC. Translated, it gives CASSSETGSYGYTF.

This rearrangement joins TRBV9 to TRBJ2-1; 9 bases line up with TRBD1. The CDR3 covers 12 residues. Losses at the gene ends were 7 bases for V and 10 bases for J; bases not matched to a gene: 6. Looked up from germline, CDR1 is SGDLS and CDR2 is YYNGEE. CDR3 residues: CASAGTGNEQFF. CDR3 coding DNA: TGTGCCAGCGCCGGGACAGGGAACGAGCAGTTCTTC. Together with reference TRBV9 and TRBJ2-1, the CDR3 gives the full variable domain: DSGVTQTPKHLITATGQRVTLRCSPRSGDLSVYWYQQSLDQGLQFLIQYYNGEERAKGNILERFSAQQFPDLHSELNLSSLELGDSALYFCASAGTGNEQFFGPGTRLTVL.

The CDR3 DNA sequence: TGTGCCAGCAGCTTAAGGGGAGGACTAGCGGGAGCGCCGGGAGATACGCAGTATTTT. Its protein is CASSLRGGLAGAPGDTQYF. V and J are TRBV7-9 and TRBJ2-3, with 13 bases lining up with TRBD2. Trimming removed 2 bases from V and 5 bases from J; junction bases left unmatched: 13. Germline V gene data show CDR1 as SEHNR and CDR2 as FQNEAQ (reference sequence). This CDR3 is 19 amino acids long.